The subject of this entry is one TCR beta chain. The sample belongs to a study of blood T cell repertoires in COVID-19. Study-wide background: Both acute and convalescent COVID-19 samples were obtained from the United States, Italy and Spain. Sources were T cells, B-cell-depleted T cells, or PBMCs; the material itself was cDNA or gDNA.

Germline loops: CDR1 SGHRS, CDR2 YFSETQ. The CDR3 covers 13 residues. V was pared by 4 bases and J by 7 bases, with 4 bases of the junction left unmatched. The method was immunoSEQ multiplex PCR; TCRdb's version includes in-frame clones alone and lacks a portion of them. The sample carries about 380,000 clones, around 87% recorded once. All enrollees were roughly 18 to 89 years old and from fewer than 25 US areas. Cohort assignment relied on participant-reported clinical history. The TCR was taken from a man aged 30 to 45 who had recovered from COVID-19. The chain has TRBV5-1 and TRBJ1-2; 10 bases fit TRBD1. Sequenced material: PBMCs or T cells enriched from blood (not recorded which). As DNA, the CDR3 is TGCGCCAGCAGCCATGGACAGGGGGGTGGCTACACCTTC. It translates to CASSHGQGGGYTF.